The 21 T cell receptor beta chains reported below all come from one sample, sequenced in a study of blood T cell repertoires in COVID-19. Assay used: immunoSEQ multiplex PCR; TCRdb lists only in-frame clones, some missing. This sample yields approximately 40,000 clones, of which 87% are seen a single time; 20% to 25% belongs to the top ten. The sample comprised peripheral blood. The origin of the receptors is a man aged 60 to 75 with acute or convalescent COVID-19.

The chain combines TRBV29-1 with TRBJ2-5; perhaps TRBD1 as D (6 bases). V lost 6 bases and J lost 5, with 16 bases in between. Germline lookup yields CDR1 SQVTM and CDR2 ANQGSEA. The length of the CDR3 is 13 residues. For the CDR3, the DNA is TGCAGCGTGGACACTTCCCAGGGGGAGACCCAGTACTTC. Translating it yields CSVDTSQGETQYF.

V is TRBV6-5 and J is TRBJ2-5, with D possibly matching TRBD2 (5 bases). Germline V CDR1 and CDR2: MNHEY, SVGAGI. V lost 7 bases to trimming and J lost 5 bases, with 14 bases between them. There are 13 residues in the CDR3. The CDR3 loop reads CASTEGGGETQYF. The CDR3 coding sequence is TGTGCCAGCACCGAAGGAGGCGGCGAGACCCAGTACTTC.

V and J are TRBV11-2 and TRBJ2-7; 7 nucleotides align to TRBD2. The CDR3 covers 14 residues. V lost 10 bases and J lost 4; bases outside the gene matches: 13. Germline loops: CDR1 SGHAT, CDR2 FQNNGV. CDR3 sequence (DNA): TGTGCCACCCTGGGGGACTACCCAGAGTACGAGCAGTACTTC. Its translation: CATLGDYPEYEQYF.

This clone has more than one count but fewer than ten. The chain uses TRBV5-1 and TRBJ1-1; D gene ambiguous. This CDR3 comprises 15 residues. Germline lookup yields CDR1 SGHRS and CDR2 YFSETQ. Between the trimmed V and J ends, which lost 4 bases and 1 base, there was a span of 14 bases. The CDR3 DNA reads as TGCGCCAGCAGCCCATGGAGGATTACGAACACTGAAGCTTTCTTT. Amino acid sequence: CASSPWRITNTEAFF.

The chain uses TRBV5-5 and TRBJ2-7, with D uncertain. CDR3 length equals 14 residues. Germline V gene sequence: CDR1 SGHKS, CDR2 YYEKEE (reference sequence). V was shortened by 0 bases and J by 0 bases, with 7 bases between the two germline ends. CDR3 sequence: CASSLASRSYEQYF. DNA for the CDR3: TGTGCCAGCAGCTTGGCCAGTCGCTCCTACGAGCAGTACTTC.

This chain uses TRBV7-2 with TRBJ1-1; 10 bases are shared with TRBD1. This CDR3 comprises 17 residues. Germline CDR1 and CDR2: SGHTA and FQGNSA. J lost 4 bases, V lost 4 bases, and 12 bases had no gene match. CDR3 DNA: TGTGCCAGCAGCTCCATGGGGACAGGGGTTAGGGGCACTGAAGCTTTCTTT. This gives the protein CASSSMGTGVRGTEAFF.

In DNA form, the CDR3 reads TGTGCCAGCAGCTTAGGGAGCAGTTTGGGTGAAAAACTGTTTTTT. It translates to CASSLGSSLGEKLFF. V is TRBV7-8 and J is TRBJ1-4; the D is unclear. The CDR3 length is 15 residues. The V end was cut by 1 base, the J end by 7 bases, with 13 bases between. Germline assignment: CDR1 SGHVS and CDR2 FQNEAQ. Combining the CDR3 with reference TRBV7-8 and TRBJ1-4 gives the whole variable domain GAGVSQSPRYKVAKRGQDVALRCDPISGHVSLFWYQQALGQGPEFLTYFQNEAQLDKSGLPSDRFFAERPEGSVSTLKIQRTQQEDSAVYLCASSLGSSLGEKLFFGSGTQLSVL.

V and J are TRBV5-5 and TRBJ2-5; D not certain. This CDR3 contains 14 residues. The V gene lost 0 bases and the J gene lost 5 bases, with 11 bases spanning the gap. Looked up from germline, CDR1 is SGHKS and CDR2 is YYEKEE (reference sequence). CDR3 amino acids: CASSLASGLETQYF. The CDR3 region has the DNA TGTGCCAGCAGCTTGGCTTCCGGGTTGGAGACCCAGTACTTC.

The rearrangement links TRBV19 to TRBJ2-7; D is uncertain. CDR1 LNHDA and CDR2 SQIVND come from the germline V gene (reference sequence). Trimming took 4 bases from V and 5 from J, leaving 24 bases between them. This CDR3 is built from 17 residues. The CDR3 bases are TGTGCCAGTAGTAGATTGAGTATGAGAGGAGCCGGAAACGAGCAGTACTTC. This encodes CASSRLSMRGAGNEQYF.

The J gene is TRBJ2-1, the V gene TRBV20-1; D is unresolved. Germline CDR1 is DFQATT and CDR2 is SNEGSKA (reference sequence). V was shortened by 5 bases and J by 13 bases, with 12 bases between the two germline ends. The CDR3 consists of 10 residues. The CDR3 bases are TGCAGTGCTGAGTACCGCCAACAGTTCTTC. Translation: CSAEYRQQFF.

The gene calls are TRBV18 and TRBJ2-5; TRBD2 might be the D (6 bases). CDR1 and CDR2 from the germline V gene are KGHSH and LQKENI. The CDR3 is made up of 17 amino acids. V gave up 3 bases and J gave up 0 bases, with 17 bases separating them. The CDR3 DNA sequence: TGTGCCAGCTCACCCCCGGTGGGCGGGGAGTACCAAGAGACCCAGTACTTC. Protein product: CASSPPVGGEYQETQYF.

This clone has just a few counts. This rearrangement joins TRBV30 to TRBJ1-2; tentative D call: TRBD1 (5 bases). The CDR3 extends over 15 amino acids. Per the germline V gene, CDR1 is GTSNPN and CDR2 is SVGIG (reference sequence). Trimming cost V 0 bases and J 0 bases, with 11 bases left between them. CDR3 nucleotide sequence: TGTGCCTGGAGTGTAGGAGGGGCAGCTAACTATGGCTACACCTTC. Protein: CAWSVGGAANYGYTF.

The chain joins TRBV5-1 to TRBJ2-1, with 14 nucleotides matching TRBD2. CDR1 is SGHRS and CDR2 is YFSETQ in the germline V gene. V shed 4 bases, J shed 6 bases, and the junction held 9 bases outside the gene matches. This CDR3 is 17 amino acids long. The CDR3 DNA is TGCGCCAGCAGCCCGACTAGCGGGAGGGCCTCGGGCAATGAGCAGTTCTTC. This gives the protein CASSPTSGRASGNEQFF. The full variable domain, its missing parts supplied by reference TRBV5-1 and TRBJ2-1, is KAGVTQTPRYLIKTRGQQVTLSCSPISGHRSVSWYQQTPGQGLQFLFEYFSETQRNKGNFPGRFSGRQFSNSRSEMNVSTLELGDSALYLCASSPTSGRASGNEQFFGPGTRLTVL.

This chain connects TRBV19 to TRBJ2-4; 8 nucleotides match TRBD1. From germline, CDR1 is LNHDA and CDR2 SQIVND (reference sequence). The CDR3 consists of 15 residues. Germline trimming cut 8 bases from V and 0 bases from J; bases unmatched to any gene: 6. For the CDR3, the DNA is TGTGCCAGTGGAGGGACAGGACGAGCCAAAAACATTCAGTACTTC. Protein product: CASGGTGRAKNIQYF. The variable domain in full, completed from reference TRBV19 and TRBJ2-4, reads DGGITQSPKYLFRKEGQNVTLSCEQNLNHDAMYWYRQDPGQGLRLIYYSQIVNDFQKGDIAEGYSVSREKKESFPLTVTSAQKNPTAFYLCASGGTGRAKNIQYFGAGTRLSVL.

This clone was found once. The chain joins TRBV9 to TRBJ2-2, with 7 bases identical to TRBD2. The CDR3 runs 14 residues. In germline, CDR1 is SGDLS, CDR2 YYNGEE. V shed 2 bases and J 6 bases; nucleotides not matched to a gene: 4. The CDR3 nucleotides read TGTGCCAGCAGCGTTCGGACTAGGGCCGGGGAGCTGTTTTTT. This sequence encodes CASSVRTRAGELFF.

The chain has TRBV5-1 and TRBJ2-2; D possibly corresponds to TRBD2 (5 bases). The CDR3 totals 16 residues. V lost 1 base and J lost 3, with 13 bases in between. In germline, CDR1 is SGHRS, CDR2 YFSETQ. The CDR3 loop is CASSLRSLRDTGELFF. DNA for the CDR3: TGCGCCAGCAGCTTGCGGTCGCTGAGGGACACCGGGGAGCTGTTTTTT.

This clone is a singleton in its sample. The V call is TRBV5-1, the J call TRBJ2-7, with TRBD1 as a possible D gene (6 bases). The CDR3 contains 14 residues. CDR1 is SGHRS and CDR2 is YFSETQ in the germline V gene. Trimming stripped 4 bases from V and 1 base from J, with 12 bases between. Written as DNA, the CDR3 is TGCGCCAGCAGCAAAACAGGACAGTCCTACGAGCAGTACTTC. Protein product: CASSKTGQSYEQYF.

This clone has just a few counts. The chain couples TRBV4-3 to TRBJ1-5, with 7 bases lining up with TRBD1. Trimming at V came to 3 bases and at J to 7 bases, leaving 3 bases not matched to a gene. The CDR3 spans 13 residues. Per the germline V gene, CDR1 is LGHNA and CDR2 is YSLEER. CDR3 amino acids: CASSHQTGQPQHF. The CDR3 nucleotides read TGCGCCAGCAGCCACCAGACAGGGCAGCCCCAGCATTTT.

The chain uses TRBV27 and TRBJ2-2; the match to TRBD2 covers 12 bases. This CDR3 region has 15 residues. The V segment lost 6 bases and the J segment 1 base; nucleotides outside the gene matches: 0. Germline-derived CDR1 and CDR2 are MNHEY and SMNVEV (reference sequence). The DNA of the CDR3 is TGTGCCAGCAGACTAGCGGGAGGGAACACCGGGGAGCTGTTTTTT. Translating it yields CASRLAGGNTGELFF.

The chain carries TRBV19 and TRBJ2-6; D ambiguous. V was pared by 7 bases and J by 0 bases, with 10 bases between. In germline, CDR1 is LNHDA, CDR2 SQIVND (reference sequence). This CDR3 region has 15 residues. This chain's CDR3 is CASNGRHSGANVLTF. The DNA of the CDR3 is TGTGCCAGTAATGGGCGCCACTCTGGGGCCAACGTCCTGACTTTC.

The V gene is TRBV29-1, the J gene TRBJ1-2, with D tentatively TRBD1 (5 bases). From germline, CDR1 is SQVTM and CDR2 ANQGSEA. V lost 3 bases and J 8 bases, leaving 13 bases between the germline ends. The CDR3 has 12 residues. CDR3 nucleotide sequence: TGCAGCGTTGACCCGGTGGGGGGAGGCTACACCTTC. Amino acid sequence: CSVDPVGGGYTF. Supplemented by reference TRBV29-1 and TRBJ1-2, the full variable domain reads SAVISQKPSRDICQRGTSLTIQCQVDSQVTMMFWYRQQPGQSLTLIATANQGSEATYESGFVIDKFPISRPNLTFSTLTVSNMSPEDSSIYLCSVDPVGGGYTFGSGTRLTVV.